The rows below give T cell receptor beta chains drawn from one sample of a study of T cell responses to AZD1222 COVID-19 vaccine. TCRdb keeps only in-frame clones here, not all; method: immunoSEQ multiplex PCR. Counted here are some 130,000 clones, 80% to 95% occurring once; the ten biggest clones make up approximately 2%. Material: peripheral blood, obtained 28 days after the second AZD1222 dose. These receptor sequences come from an adult who received the AZD1222 COVID-19 vaccine. Each CDR3 is given with its conserved first and last residue. The D gene is left open where the match is weak. Clone size is stated in some rows and not others, as once, few, many or a class when expanded.

J gene: TRBJ1-2; D gene: NA; V gene: TRBV6-1; clone size: NA; CDR3 length: 13; CDR3 DNA: TGTGCCAGCAGTGATCAACTGGGTAGCGGCTACACCTTC; CDR3 protein: CASSDQLGSGYTF
J gene: TRBJ1-6; D gene: NA; V gene: TRBV2; clone size: NA; CDR3 length: 14; CDR3 DNA: TGTGCCAGCTCGCCTTTGACAGGACCTTCGCCCCTCCACTTT; CDR3 protein: CASSPLTGPSPLHF
J gene: TRBJ2-1; D gene: TRBD2; V gene: TRBV7-3; clone size: NA; CDR3 length: 16; CDR3 DNA: TGTGCCAGCAGCTTAAGGGGCGGGACTAGCCCCGATGAGCAGTTCTTC; CDR3 protein: CASSLRGGTSPDEQFF
J gene: TRBJ2-7; D gene: NA; V gene: TRBV18; clone size: NA; CDR3 length: 14; CDR3 DNA: TGTGCCAGCTCCCTCCGGGACGAGGCCTACGAGCAGTACTTC; CDR3 protein: CASSLRDEAYEQYF
J gene: TRBJ1-2; D gene: TRBD1; V gene: TRBV2; clone size: NA; CDR3 length: 11; CDR3 DNA: TGTGCCAGCAGCATCCGACAGGGTTCCACCTTC; CDR3 protein: CASSIRQGSTF
J gene: TRBJ1-3; D gene: NA; V gene: TRBV4-2; clone size: NA; CDR3 length: 13; CDR3 DNA: TGTGCCAGCAGCCAAGGGTCTGGAAACACCATATATTTT; CDR3 protein: CASSQGSGNTIYF
J gene: TRBJ2-1; D gene: NA; V gene: TRBV29-1; clone size: NA; CDR3 length: 18; CDR3 DNA: TGCAGCGTTGATCCCCACGCCCTCAACAGGGACTCCTACAATGAGCAGTTCTTC; CDR3 protein: CSVDPHALNRDSYNEQFF
J gene: TRBJ1-4; D gene: NA; V gene: TRBV7-2; clone size: NA; CDR3 length: 15; CDR3 DNA: TGTGCCAGCAGCTTAGTGGGGGCGGCTAATGAAAAACTGTTTTTT; CDR3 protein: CASSLVGAANEKLFF
J gene: TRBJ2-1; D gene: TRBD2; V gene: TRBV5-1; clone size: NA; CDR3 length: 18; CDR3 DNA: TGCGCCAGCAGCTTTCCTAGCGGGGGTTCAAGCTCCTACAATGAGCAGTTCTTC; CDR3 protein: CASSFPSGGSSSYNEQFF
J gene: TRBJ2-7; D gene: NA; V gene: TRBV9; clone size: NA; CDR3 length: 14; CDR3 DNA: TGTGCCAGCAGCGTAGACGGGGGCACCTACGAGCAGTACTTC; CDR3 protein: CASSVDGGTYEQYF
J gene: TRBJ2-7; D gene: NA; V gene: TRBV5-1; clone size: once; CDR3 length: 14; CDR3 DNA: TGCGCCAGCAGCTTGGGCCCCGTTTCTGGCGAGCAGTACTTC; CDR3 protein: CASSLGPVSGEQYF
J gene: TRBJ2-2; D gene: TRBD1; V gene: TRBV19; clone size: NA; CDR3 length: 14; CDR3 DNA: TGTGCCAGTAGTATTGGACAGGGGGCCGGGGAGCTGTTTTTT; CDR3 protein: CASSIGQGAGELFF
J gene: TRBJ1-6; D gene: NA; V gene: TRBV2; clone size: NA; CDR3 length: 17; CDR3 DNA: TGTGCCAGCAGTTCCCCCCTAGGGAGCTCCTATAATTCACCCCTCCACTTT; CDR3 protein: CASSSPLGSSYNSPLHF
J gene: TRBJ1-2; D gene: NA; V gene: TRBV6-5; clone size: NA; CDR3 length: 14; CDR3 DNA: TGTGCCAGCAGTTACCAAGGCGGGGTCTATGGCTACACCTTC; CDR3 protein: CASSYQGGVYGYTF
J gene: TRBJ2-1; D gene: TRBD2; V gene: TRBV7-3; clone size: NA; CDR3 length: 16; CDR3 DNA: TGTGCCAGCAGTCTGTCGACTAGCGGGCAATCCAATGAGCAGTTCTTC; CDR3 protein: CASSLSTSGQSNEQFF
J gene: TRBJ1-5; D gene: TRBD1; V gene: TRBV10-3; clone size: few; CDR3 length: 15; CDR3 DNA: TGTGCCATCAGTGAGTCGGGACAGGGTGAGCAGCCCCAGCATTTT; CDR3 protein: CAISESGQGEQPQHF
J gene: TRBJ2-6; D gene: NA; V gene: TRBV9; clone size: once; CDR3 length: 17; CDR3 DNA: TGTGCCAGCAGCCCAAGACAGTGGAGCTCTGGGGCCAACGTCCTGACTTTC; CDR3 protein: CASSPRQWSSGANVLTF
J gene: TRBJ2-1; D gene: TRBD1; V gene: TRBV5-1; clone size: NA; CDR3 length: 15; CDR3 DNA: TGCGCCAGCAGCTTGAAACAGGGGGTTTTCTATGAGCAGTTCTTC; CDR3 protein: CASSLKQGVFYEQFF